The entry below gives a single T cell receptor beta chain sequence along with its context. Its specificity is not known. The source of the sample is a study of CD8+CD57+ T cells in acquired aplastic anemia. General observations from the study: Patients and controls had in common 25 to 30 CD8+ CDR3 sequences.

Genomic DNA acted as the template from which TCR beta VDJ combination and CDR3 sequence profiling were carried out. Each CDR3 protein is one row after TCRdb ran MiXCR on the reads. The data contain 250,000 to 350,000 distinct CDR3 sequences, roughly three fifths of them singletons. Germline V lookup: CDR1 PRHDT, CDR2 FYEKMQ (reference sequence). The junction had 16 bases not matched to a gene; V was cut back by 5 bases and J by 0 bases. This CDR3 comprises 20 residues. Material: sorted CD4+, CD8+, or CD8+CD57+ T cells (not recorded which) from PBMCs. The TCR comes from a human donor with severe aplastic anemia or a healthy control (not recorded which). The chain uses TRBV13 and TRBJ2-4, with 10 bases aligning to TRBD1. The CDR3 is CASSPRTGGDRALAKNIQYF. CDR3 DNA sequence: TGTGCCAGCAGCCCTAGGACAGGGGGGGACAGGGCTTTAGCCAAAAACATTCAGTACTTC. The full variable domain, in which reference TRBV13 and TRBJ2-4 provide the parts outside the CDR3, is AAGVIQSPRHLIKEKRETATLKCYPIPRHDTVYWYQQGPGQDPQFLISFYEKMQSDKGSIPDRFSAQQFSDYHSELNMSSLELGDSALYFCASSPRTGGDRALAKNIQYFGAGTRLSVL.